This T cell receptor beta chain was profiled in a study of blood T cell repertoires in COVID-19. Across the whole study: Acute and convalescent COVID-19 samples came from the United States, Italy and Spain. T cells, B-cell-depleted T cells, or PBMCs provided the cDNA or gDNA that served as material.

Germline assignment: CDR1 SGHTA and CDR2 FQGNSA. The CDR3 totals 13 residues. The V end was cut by 5 bases, the J end by 1 base, with 8 bases between. Per the original methods: Scientists estimated how many nucleated cells there were by amplifying reference gene primers. Profiled with immunoSEQ multiplex PCR; TCRdb holds only in-frame clones, not every one. V and J calls plus clone size are reproduced from that table; the DNA served to infer D and trimming. Of 85,000 to 130,000 clones detected, roughly four fifths appear once; the ten largest clones hold 2.5% to 4%. This clone was counted once. The J gene is TRBJ1-1, the V gene TRBV7-2, with D maybe TRBD1 (5 bases). Sequenced sample: peripheral blood. This receptor was taken from a woman aged 80 or older with active or convalescent COVID-19. The CDR3 region is CASSLDRNTEAFF. CDR3 nucleotide sequence: TGTGCCAGCAGCCTAGACAGGAACACTGAAGCTTTCTTT.